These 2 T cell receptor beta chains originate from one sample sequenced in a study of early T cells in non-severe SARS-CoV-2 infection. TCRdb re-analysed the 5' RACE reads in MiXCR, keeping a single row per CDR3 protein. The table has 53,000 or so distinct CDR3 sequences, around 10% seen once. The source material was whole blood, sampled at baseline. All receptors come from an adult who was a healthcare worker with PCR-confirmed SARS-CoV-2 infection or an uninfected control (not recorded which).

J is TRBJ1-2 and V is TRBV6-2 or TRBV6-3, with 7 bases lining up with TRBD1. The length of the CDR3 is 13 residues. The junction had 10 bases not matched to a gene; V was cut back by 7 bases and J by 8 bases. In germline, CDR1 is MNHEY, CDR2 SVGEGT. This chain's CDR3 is CASTTLTGSGYTF. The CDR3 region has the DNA TGTGCCAGCACCACGTTGACAGGGAGCGGCTACACCTTC.

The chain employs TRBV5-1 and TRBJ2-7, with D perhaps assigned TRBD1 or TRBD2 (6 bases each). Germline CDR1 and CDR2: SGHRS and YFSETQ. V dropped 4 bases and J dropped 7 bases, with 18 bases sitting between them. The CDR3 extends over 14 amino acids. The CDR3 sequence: CASSRQGTPWEQYF. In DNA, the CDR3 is TGCGCCAGCAGCCGGCAGGGGACTCCTTGGGAGCAGTACTTC.